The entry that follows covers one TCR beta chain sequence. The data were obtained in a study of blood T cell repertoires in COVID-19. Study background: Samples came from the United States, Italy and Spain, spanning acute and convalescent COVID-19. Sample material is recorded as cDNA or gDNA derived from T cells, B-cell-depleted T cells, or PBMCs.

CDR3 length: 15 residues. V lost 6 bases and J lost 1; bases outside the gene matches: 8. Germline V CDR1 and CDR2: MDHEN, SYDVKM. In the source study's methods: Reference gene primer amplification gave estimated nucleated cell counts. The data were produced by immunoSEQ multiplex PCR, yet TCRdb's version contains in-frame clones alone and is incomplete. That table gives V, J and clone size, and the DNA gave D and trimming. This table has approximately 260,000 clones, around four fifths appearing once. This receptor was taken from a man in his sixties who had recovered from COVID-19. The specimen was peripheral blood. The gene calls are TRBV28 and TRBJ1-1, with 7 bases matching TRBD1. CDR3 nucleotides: TGTGCCAGCAGGCCCCCACAGGGGAGGAACACTGAAGCTTTCTTT. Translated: CASRPPQGRNTEAFF.